The TCR beta chain under discussion was sequenced for a study of CD8 T cells in ankylosing spondylitis. Findings and caveats of the study: Significant enrichment of disease-linked clones was reported in matched ankylosing spondylitis synovial fluid. A motif of 8 or 9 highly homologous TCR beta variants was seen as apparently characteristic of ankylosing spondylitis blood.

The germline gives CDR1 MDHEN, CDR2 SYDVKM. This CDR3 has 12 residues. V lost 8 bases, J lost 6 bases, and 14 bases lay in between. This clonotype turned up a few times. Its antigen remains unidentified. TCRdb redid the calling of the 5' RACE reads with MiXCR, one entry per CDR3 protein. The sample lists around 490,000 distinct CDR3 sequences, less than 6% seen once, with under 4.5% in the top ten. This TCR was sampled from a male donor with ankylosing spondylitis. The chain uses TRBV28 and TRBJ2-7; D is perhaps TRBD2 (6 bases). Sequenced sample: blood, either unsorted or a sorted T cell fraction (not recorded which). CDR3 sequence (DNA): TGTGCCAGCTGGGGAGCGGGTAGCGAGCAGTACTTC. Protein: CASWGAGSEQYF.